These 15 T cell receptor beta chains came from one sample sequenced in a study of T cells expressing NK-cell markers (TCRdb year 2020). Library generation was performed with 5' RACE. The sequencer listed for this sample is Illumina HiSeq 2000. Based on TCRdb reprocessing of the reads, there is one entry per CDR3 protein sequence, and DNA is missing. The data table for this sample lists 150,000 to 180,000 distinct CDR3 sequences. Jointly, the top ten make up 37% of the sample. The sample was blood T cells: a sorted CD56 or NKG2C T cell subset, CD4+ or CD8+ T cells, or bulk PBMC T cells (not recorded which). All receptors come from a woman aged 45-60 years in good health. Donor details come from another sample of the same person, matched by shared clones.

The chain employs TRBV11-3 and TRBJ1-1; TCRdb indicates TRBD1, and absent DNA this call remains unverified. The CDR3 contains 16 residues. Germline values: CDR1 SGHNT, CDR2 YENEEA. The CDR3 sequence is CASSLGVFRVGTEAFF.

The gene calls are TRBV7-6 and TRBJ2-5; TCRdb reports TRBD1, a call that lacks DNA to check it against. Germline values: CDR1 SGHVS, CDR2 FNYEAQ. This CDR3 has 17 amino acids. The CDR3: CASSLDFGGRVIKTQYF.

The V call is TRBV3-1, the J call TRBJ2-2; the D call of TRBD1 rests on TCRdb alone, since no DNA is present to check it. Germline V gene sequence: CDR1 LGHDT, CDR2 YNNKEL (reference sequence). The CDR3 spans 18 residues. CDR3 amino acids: CASSQAAPGQMNTGELFF.

The CDR3 reads CASSGLAGVNEQFF. The chain has TRBV2 and TRBJ2-1; as DNA is missing, the TRBD2 call by TCRdb cannot be tested. The CDR3 spans 14 residues. Germline V gene data show CDR1 as SNHLY and CDR2 as FYNNEI.

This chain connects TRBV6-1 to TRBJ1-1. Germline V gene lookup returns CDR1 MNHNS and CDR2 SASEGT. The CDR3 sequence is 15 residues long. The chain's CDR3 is CASSEDGRGDTEAFF.

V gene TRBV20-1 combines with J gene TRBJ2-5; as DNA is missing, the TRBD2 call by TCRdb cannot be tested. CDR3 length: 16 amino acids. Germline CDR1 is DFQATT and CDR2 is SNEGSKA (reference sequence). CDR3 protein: CSARDNPWALGETQYF.

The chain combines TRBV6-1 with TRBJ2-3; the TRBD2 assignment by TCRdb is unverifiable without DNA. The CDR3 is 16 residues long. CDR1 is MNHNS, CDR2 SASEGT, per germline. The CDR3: CASSEASTSGRLPQYF.

The CDR3 is CSARVSGIHNEQFF. This sequence joins TRBV20-1 and TRBJ2-1; TCRdb indicates TRBD2, and absent DNA this call remains unverified. CDR1 and CDR2 from the germline V gene are DFQATT and SNEGSKA (reference sequence). There are 14 residues in the CDR3.

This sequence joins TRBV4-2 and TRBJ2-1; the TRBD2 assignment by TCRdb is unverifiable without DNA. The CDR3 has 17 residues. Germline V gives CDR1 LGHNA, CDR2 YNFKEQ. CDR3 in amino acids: CASSQVPGLAEYNEQFF.

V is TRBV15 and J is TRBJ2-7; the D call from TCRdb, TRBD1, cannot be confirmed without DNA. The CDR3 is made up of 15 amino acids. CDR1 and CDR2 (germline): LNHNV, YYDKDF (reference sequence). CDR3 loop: CATSAVEGASYEQYF.

The CDR3 loop is CSARVSPSNTEAFF. The chain is built from TRBV20-1 and TRBJ1-1. The CDR3 has 14 residues. CDR1 DFQATT and CDR2 SNEGSKA come from the germline V gene (reference sequence).

The chain's CDR3 is CSASNRVYNEQFF. The chain carries TRBV29-1 and TRBJ2-1; the TCRdb D gene call, TRBD1, has no DNA to confirm it. The CDR3 is 13 residues long. Germline V gene lookup returns CDR1 SQVTM and CDR2 ANQGSEA.

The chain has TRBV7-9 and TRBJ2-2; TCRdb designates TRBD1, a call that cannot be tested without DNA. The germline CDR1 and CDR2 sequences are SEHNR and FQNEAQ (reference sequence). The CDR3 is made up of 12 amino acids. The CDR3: CASIPVDGELFF.

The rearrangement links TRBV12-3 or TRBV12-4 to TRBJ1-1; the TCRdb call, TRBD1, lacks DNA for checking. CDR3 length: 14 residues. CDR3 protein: CASSLPGGRGEAFF.

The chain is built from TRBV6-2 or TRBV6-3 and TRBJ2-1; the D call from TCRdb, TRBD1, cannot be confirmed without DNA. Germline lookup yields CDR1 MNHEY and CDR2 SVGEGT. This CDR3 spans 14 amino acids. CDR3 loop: CASSYSIAGGEQFF.